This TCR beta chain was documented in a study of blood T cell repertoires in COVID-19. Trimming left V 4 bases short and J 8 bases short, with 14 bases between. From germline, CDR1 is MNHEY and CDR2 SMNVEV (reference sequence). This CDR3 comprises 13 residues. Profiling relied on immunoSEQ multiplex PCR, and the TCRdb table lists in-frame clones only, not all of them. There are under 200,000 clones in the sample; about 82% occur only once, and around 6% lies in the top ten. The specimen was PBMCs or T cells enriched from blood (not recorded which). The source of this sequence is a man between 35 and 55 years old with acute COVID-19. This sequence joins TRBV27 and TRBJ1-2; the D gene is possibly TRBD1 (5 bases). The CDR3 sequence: CASSSAGPQGYTF. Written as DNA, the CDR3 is TGTGCCAGCAGTTCCGCGGGACCCCAAGGCTACACCTTC.